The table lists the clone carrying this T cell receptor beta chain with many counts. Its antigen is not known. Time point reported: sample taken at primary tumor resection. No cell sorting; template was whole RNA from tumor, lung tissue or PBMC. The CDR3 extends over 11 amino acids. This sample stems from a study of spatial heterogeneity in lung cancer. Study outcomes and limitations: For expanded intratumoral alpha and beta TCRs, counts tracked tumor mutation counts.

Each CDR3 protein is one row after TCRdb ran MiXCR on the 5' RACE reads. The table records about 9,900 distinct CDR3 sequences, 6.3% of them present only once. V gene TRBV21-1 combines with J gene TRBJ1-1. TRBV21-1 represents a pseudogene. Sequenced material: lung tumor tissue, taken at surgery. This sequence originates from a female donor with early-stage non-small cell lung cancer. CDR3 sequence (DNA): TGTGCCAGCAGCAAAGGAGGTGAAGCTTTCTTT. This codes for CASSKGGEAFF.